This T cell receptor beta chain was recovered during a study of beta chain features in type 1 diabetes. The isolated RNA, all of it, was reverse transcribed, so expressed TCRB transcripts were what got sequenced. Data came from immunoSEQ multiplex PCR; TCRdb stores just in-frame clones and leaves some out. The data show about 340,000 clones, 6.5% to 10% seen once. V lost 3 bases and J 3 bases, leaving 9 bases between the germline ends. Germline V CDR1 and CDR2: SGHRS, YFSETQ. This CDR3 has 13 amino acids. The V and J genes are TRBV5-1 and TRBJ1-1, with D perhaps matching TRBD1 (5 bases). Material for sequencing was central memory CD4+ T cells from blood. The sequence was collected from a woman under 30 in good health. The CDR3 region is CASSYGGDTEAFF. The CDR3 coding sequence is TGCGCCAGCAGCTACGGAGGGGACACTGAAGCTTTCTTT. Together with reference TRBV5-1 and TRBJ1-1, the CDR3 gives the full variable domain: KAGVTQTPRYLIKTRGQQVTLSCSPISGHRSVSWYQQTPGQGLQFLFEYFSETQRNKGNFPGRFSGRQFSNSRSEMNVSTLELGDSALYLCASSYGGDTEAFFGQGTRLTVV.